This is a list of T cell receptor beta chains from one sample in a study of Tregs in tolerant kidney transplant recipients. The table came from immunoSEQ multiplex PCR; TCRdb's copy has only in-frame clones and leaves some out. The sample shows fewer than 45,000 clones, roughly 95% of them seen only once. These receptors have no identified antigens. Material: Tregs from blood cultured with allogeneic cells. These receptors came from a human donor in good health. CDR3s include the opening cysteine and the closing phenylalanine or tryptophan. The D gene is left open where the match is weak. Clone size is not always given. Where it is, it says once, few, many or a class for expanded clones.

>TRBJ2-2|TRBD2|TRBV5-1|.
CASSRGLAGNTGELFF
TGCGCCAGCAGCCGAGGACTAGCGGGGAACACCGGGGAGCTGTTTTTT
>TRBJ2-1|.|TRBV5-1|.
CASSLADPGGYNEQFF
TGCGCCAGCAGCTTGGCCGACCCGGGCGGATACAATGAGCAGTTCTTC
>TRBJ1-3|.|TRBV9|.
CASSVESHQASGNTIYF
TGTGCCAGCAGCGTAGAATCCCACCAAGCCTCTGGAAACACCATATATTTT
>TRBJ1-4|.|TRBV5-6|.
CASSPPQVPEKLFF
TGTGCCAGCAGCCCCCCCCAAGTTCCTGAAAAACTGTTTTTT
>TRBJ2-6|TRBD1|TRBV11-3|.
CASSLGTGVFSSGANVLTF
TGTGCCAGCAGCCTCGGGACAGGAGTTTTTAGCTCTGGGGCCAACGTCCTGACTTTC
>TRBJ2-7|TRBD2|TRBV6-6|.
CASRRTSGNYEQYF
TGTGCCAGCAGGCGGACTAGCGGGAACTACGAGCAGTACTTC
>TRBJ2-7|TRBD2|TRBV6-1|once
CASSELAGVYEQYF
TGTGCCAGCAGTGAACTAGCGGGAGTCTACGAGCAGTACTTC
>TRBJ2-2|.|TRBV9|.
CASSFSTGAGRSGELFF
TGTGCCAGCAGCTTCTCGACGGGGGCAGGGAGGTCCGGGGAGCTGTTTTTT
>TRBJ1-2|TRBD1|TRBV30|.
CAWSPGQGSHGYTF
TGTGCCTGGAGCCCGGGACAGGGTTCGCATGGCTACACCTTC
>TRBJ2-7|TRBD1|TRBV6-1|.
CASSSGTGPAYEQYF
TGTGCCAGCAGTTCCGGGACAGGTCCTGCCTACGAGCAGTACTTC
>TRBJ2-3|.|TRBV25-1|few
CASSDRVSDTQYF
TGTGCCAGCAGTGACAGAGTTTCAGATACGCAGTATTTT
>TRBJ2-2|.|TRBV5-6|.
CASSPVGEVYGELFF
TGTGCCAGCAGCCCGGTGGGGGAAGTTTACGGGGAGCTGTTTTTT
>TRBJ2-7|TRBD1|TRBV7-2|.
CASSRRDRGGEQYF
TGTGCCAGCAGCCGCAGGGACAGGGGTGGCGAGCAGTACTTC
>TRBJ1-1|TRBD1|TRBV11-2|.
CASRKTGGGSEAFF
TGTGCCAGCAGGAAGACAGGGGGTGGTTCTGAAGCTTTCTTT
>TRBJ2-7|.|TRBV5-1|.
CASSLGDPLEQYF
TGCGCCAGCAGCTTGGGGGACCCCCTCGAGCAGTACTTC
>TRBJ1-2|.|TRBV15|.
CATSSDRGVRANYGYTF
TGTGCCACCAGCAGCGACCGGGGGGTTAGAGCTAACTATGGCTACACCTTC
>TRBJ2-6|.|TRBV5-1|.
CASSLGSGANVLTF
TGCGCCAGCAGCTTGGGGTCTGGGGCCAACGTCCTGACTTTC
>TRBJ2-7|.|TRBV15|.
CATSQSWNSYEQYF
TGTGCCACCAGCCAGTCGTGGAACTCCTACGAGCAGTACTTC
>TRBJ1-1|.|TRBV29-1|.
CSVEVGKNTEAFF
TGCAGCGTTGAGGTGGGGAAGAACACTGAAGCTTTCTTT
>TRBJ1-5|TRBD1|TRBV10-3|once
CAIRGQFNQPQHF
TGTGCCATCAGGGGACAGTTTAATCAGCCCCAGCATTTT
>TRBJ1-3|.|TRBV6-1|.
CASSEYFGNTIYF
TGTGCCAGCAGTGAATATTTTGGAAACACCATATATTTT
>TRBJ2-5|TRBD1|TRBV13|.
CASSPRTGGETQYF
TGTGCCAGCAGCCCACGGACAGGGGGGGAGACCCAGTACTTC
>TRBJ2-7|.|TRBV5-1|once
CASSKTGPSYEQYF
TGCGCCAGCAGCAAGACAGGTCCCTCCTACGAGCAGTACTTC
>TRBJ1-1|TRBD1|TRBV15|.
CATSRDTQGALWAFF
TGTGCCACCAGCAGAGATACGCAGGGGGCGTTATGGGCTTTCTTT
>TRBJ1-2|.|TRBV7-2|.
CASGLDFYGYTF
TGTGCCAGCGGCTTGGACTTCTATGGCTACACCTTC
>TRBJ1-1|.|TRBV5-4|once
CASSHSGGENTEAFF
TGTGCCAGCAGCCATTCAGGCGGGGAAAACACTGAAGCTTTCTTT
>TRBJ2-1|TRBD2|TRBV5-1|.
CASSLALRGTSGRGPYNEQFF
TGCGCCAGCAGCTTGGCCTTACGCGGGACTAGCGGGAGGGGCCCCTACAATGAGCAGTTCTTC
>TRBJ2-1|TRBD2|TRBV15|.
CATSRDPTSGRWVQFF
TGTGCCACCAGCAGAGATCCGACTAGCGGTAGATGGGTGCAGTTCTTC
>TRBJ2-7|TRBD1|TRBV11-2|.
CASSLPRTGAAYEQYF
TGTGCCAGCAGCTTACCTAGGACAGGGGCGGCCTACGAGCAGTACTTC
>TRBJ1-4|.|TRBV20-1|.
CSAPRGQKLFF
TGCAGTGCTCCCCGGGGGCAAAAACTGTTTTTT
>TRBJ2-2|TRBD1|TRBV5-1|.
CASSQYRGNTGELFF
TGCGCCAGCAGCCAATACAGGGGTAACACCGGGGAGCTGTTTTTT
>TRBJ1-2|.|TRBV5-1|.
CASSLGGGGYGYTF
TGCGCCAGCAGCTTGGGTGGGGGCGGCTATGGCTACACCTTC
>TRBJ1-2|TRBD1|TRBV5-1|.
CASSLAGRTGGYGYTF
TGCGCCAGCAGCTTGGCAGGCCGCACAGGGGGCTATGGCTACACCTTC
>TRBJ2-2|.|TRBV6-1|.
CASALLGTTGELFF
TGTGCCAGCGCATTACTAGGGACCACCGGGGAGCTGTTTTTT
>TRBJ2-6|.|TRBV6-6|.
CASINPGTGANVLTF
TGTGCCAGCATCAACCCGGGAACTGGGGCCAACGTCCTGACTTTC
>TRBJ2-2|.|TRBV10-3|.
CAISPVLGGNTGELFF
TGTGCCATCAGCCCAGTTCTTGGAGGGAACACCGGGGAGCTGTTTTTT
>TRBJ2-4|.|TRBV7-6|.
CASSLVGGTKNIQYF
TGTGCCAGCAGCTTAGTTGGAGGGACTAAAAACATTCAGTACTTC
>TRBJ2-1|.|TRBV19|.
CASSISGVPRQFF
TGTGCCAGTAGTATCTCCGGCGTTCCAAGGCAGTTCTTC
>TRBJ2-5|.|TRBV13|.
CASSFLYHQYF
TGTGCCAGCAGCTTTCTGTATCACCAGTACTTC
>TRBJ1-1|.|TRBV2|once
CASSEVNTEAFF
TGTGCCAGCAGTGAAGTGAACACTGAAGCTTTCTTT
>TRBJ2-5|.|TRBV7-9|once
CASSFSLGSETQYF
TGTGCCAGCAGCTTCTCTCTCGGATCCGAGACCCAGTACTTC
>TRBJ2-3|.|TRBV5-1|.
CASSTRTDTQYF
TGCGCCAGCAGCACTCGCACAGATACGCAGTATTTT